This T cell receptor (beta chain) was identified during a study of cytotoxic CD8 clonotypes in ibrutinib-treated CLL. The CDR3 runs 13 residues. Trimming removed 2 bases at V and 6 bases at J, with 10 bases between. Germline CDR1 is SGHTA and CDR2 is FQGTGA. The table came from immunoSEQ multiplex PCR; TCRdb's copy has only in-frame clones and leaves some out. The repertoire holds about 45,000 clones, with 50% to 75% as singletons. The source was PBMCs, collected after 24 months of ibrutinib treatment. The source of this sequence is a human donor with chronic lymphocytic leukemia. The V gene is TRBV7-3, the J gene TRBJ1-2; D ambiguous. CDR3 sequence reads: CASSLSGRDGYTF. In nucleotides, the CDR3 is TGTGCCAGCAGCTTATCGGGGAGGGATGGCTACACCTTC.